This section outlines one TCR beta chain sequence together with its context. Its antigen is undetermined. Exposure to brentuximab vedotin varied, and each patient had relapsed following autologous stem cell transplantation. These data come from a study of PD-1 blockade in classical Hodgkin lymphoma. TCRdb keeps only in-frame clones here, not all; method: immunoSEQ multiplex PCR. The sample comprises roughly 62,000 clones, 88% of which are singletons, and under 15% rests with the top ten. Study results and caveats: Sources of repertoire differences remain undefined, possibly disease activity or prior therapy. Baseline diversity resembling that of newly diagnosed patients was seen in complete responders. TCR diversity at baseline was reported to be reduced in newly diagnosed patients relative to healthy donors.

Trimming took off 5 bases at V and 3 bases at J, with 16 bases between the two ends. The CDR3 runs 15 residues. Germline V lookup: CDR1 SEHNR, CDR2 FQNEAQ (reference sequence). Sequencing was performed on peripheral blood mononuclear cells (PBMCs), taken at baseline. This chain links TRBV7-9 with TRBJ1-1, with a weak D call TRBD1 (5 bases). This TCR came from a human donor with classical Hodgkin lymphoma. In DNA, the CDR3 is TGTGCCAGCAGCCGAAACCCAGGGAAGGACACTGAAGCTTTCTTT. Its protein is CASSRNPGKDTEAFF.